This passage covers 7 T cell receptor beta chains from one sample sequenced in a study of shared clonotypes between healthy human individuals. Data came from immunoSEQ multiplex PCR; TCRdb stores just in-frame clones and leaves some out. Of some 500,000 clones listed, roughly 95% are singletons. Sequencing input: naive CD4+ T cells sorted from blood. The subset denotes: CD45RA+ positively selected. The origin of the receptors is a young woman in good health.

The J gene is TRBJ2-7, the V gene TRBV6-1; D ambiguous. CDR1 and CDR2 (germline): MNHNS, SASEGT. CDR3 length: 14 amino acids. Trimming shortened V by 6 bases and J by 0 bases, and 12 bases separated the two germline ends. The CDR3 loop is CASRPGGPSYEQYF. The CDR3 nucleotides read TGTGCCAGCAGACCGGGCGGCCCCTCCTACGAGCAGTACTTC.

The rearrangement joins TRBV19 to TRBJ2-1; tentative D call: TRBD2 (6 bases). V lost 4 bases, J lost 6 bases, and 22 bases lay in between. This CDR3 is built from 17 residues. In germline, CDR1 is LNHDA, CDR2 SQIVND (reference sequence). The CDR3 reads CASSTYPRAGSGNEQFF. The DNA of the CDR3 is TGTGCCAGTAGTACCTATCCTCGAGCGGGTTCGGGCAATGAGCAGTTCTTC.

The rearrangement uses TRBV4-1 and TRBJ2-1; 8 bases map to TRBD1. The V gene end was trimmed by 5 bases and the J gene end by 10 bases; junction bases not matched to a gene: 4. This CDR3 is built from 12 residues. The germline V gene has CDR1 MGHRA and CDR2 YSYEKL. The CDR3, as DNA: TGCGCCAGCAGCGCAGGGGGCCGAGAGCAGTTCTTC. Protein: CASSAGGREQFF.

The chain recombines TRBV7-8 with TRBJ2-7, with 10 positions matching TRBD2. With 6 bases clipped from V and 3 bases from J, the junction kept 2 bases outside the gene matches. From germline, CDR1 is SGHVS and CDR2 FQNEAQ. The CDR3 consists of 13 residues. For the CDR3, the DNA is TGTGCCAGCAGTCCTAGCGGGAGCTACGAGCAGTACTTC. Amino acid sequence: CASSPSGSYEQYF.

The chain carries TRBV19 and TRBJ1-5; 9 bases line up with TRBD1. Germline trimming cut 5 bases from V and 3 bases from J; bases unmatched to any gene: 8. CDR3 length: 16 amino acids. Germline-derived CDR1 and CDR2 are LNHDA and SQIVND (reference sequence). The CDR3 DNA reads TGTGCCAGTAGTGTTCCGGGACAGGGTTACAATCAGCCCCAGCATTTT. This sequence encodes CASSVPGQGYNQPQHF.

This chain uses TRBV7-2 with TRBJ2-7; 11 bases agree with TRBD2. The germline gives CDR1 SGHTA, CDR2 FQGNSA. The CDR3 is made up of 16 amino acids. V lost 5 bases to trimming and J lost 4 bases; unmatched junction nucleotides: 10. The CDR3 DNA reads TGTGCCAGCAGCCCAGCGGTCCTAGCGGGAGGTTACGAGCAGTACTTC. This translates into CASSPAVLAGGYEQYF.

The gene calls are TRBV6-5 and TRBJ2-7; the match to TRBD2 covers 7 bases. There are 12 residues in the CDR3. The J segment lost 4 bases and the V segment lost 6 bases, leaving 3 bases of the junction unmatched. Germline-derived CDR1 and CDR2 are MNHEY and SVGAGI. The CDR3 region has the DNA TGTGCCAGCAGAGGCGGGAGTTACGAGCAGTACTTC. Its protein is CASRGGSYEQYF.